This T cell receptor (beta chain) is drawn from a study of T-cell memory formation after mild COVID-19. Findings of the study overall: That cross-reactive memory joined was suggested by some responding clones appearing in pre-infection memory. CD4+ bias marked clones expanding day 15 to 37, unlike balanced contracting clones. Shrinking CD4+ clones resided mostly in CM and EM, and CD8+ ones in EMRA.

TCRdb processed the 5' RACE reads anew with MiXCR; each CDR3 protein has one entry. The sample shows about 310,000 distinct CDR3 sequences, 15% to 20% of them seen only once. Details on this clonotype: The antigen is undetermined.

The V gene lost 7 bases and the J gene lost 4 bases, with 14 bases spanning the gap. Germline V gives CDR1 SQVTM, CDR2 ANQGSEA. This CDR3 comprises 12 residues. This chain links TRBV29-1 with TRBJ2-7, with a weak D call TRBD2 (5 bases). Sequencing used PBMCs or a T cell subset sorted from them (not recorded which). This clonotype originated in a man aged 18 to 35 who had mild COVID-19 (a few samples of this study predate the infection). Cell type and time point are not known. The CDR3 protein is CSALERGYEQYF. Written as DNA, the CDR3 is TGCAGCGCGCTCGAGAGAGGGTACGAGCAGTACTTC.